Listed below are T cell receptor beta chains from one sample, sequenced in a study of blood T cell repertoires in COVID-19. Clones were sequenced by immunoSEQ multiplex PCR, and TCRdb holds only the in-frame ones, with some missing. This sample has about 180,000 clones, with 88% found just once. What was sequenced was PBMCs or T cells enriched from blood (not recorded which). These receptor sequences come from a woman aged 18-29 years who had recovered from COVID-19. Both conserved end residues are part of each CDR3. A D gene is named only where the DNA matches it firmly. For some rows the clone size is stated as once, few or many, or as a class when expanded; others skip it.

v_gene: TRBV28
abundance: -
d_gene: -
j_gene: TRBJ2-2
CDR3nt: TGTGCCAGCGCCCGGGGATACACCGGGGAGCTGTTTTTT
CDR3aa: CASARGYTGELFF

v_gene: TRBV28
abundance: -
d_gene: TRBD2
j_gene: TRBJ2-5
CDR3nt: TGTGCCAGCAGTTTGATGCTAGCGGGGGGTCCGATACAAGAGACCCAGTACTTC
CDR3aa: CASSLMLAGGPIQETQYF

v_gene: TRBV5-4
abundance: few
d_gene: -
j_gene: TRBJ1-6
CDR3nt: TGTGCCAGCAGCTTGGGGCGGGGGGATTCACCCCTCCACTTT
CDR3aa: CASSLGRGDSPLHF

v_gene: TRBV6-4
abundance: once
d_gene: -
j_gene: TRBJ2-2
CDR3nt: TGTGCCAGCAGCTGGACTGAGAACACCGGGGAGCTGTTTTTT
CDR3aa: CASSWTENTGELFF

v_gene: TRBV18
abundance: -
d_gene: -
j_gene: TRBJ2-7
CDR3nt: TGTGCCAGCTCACCAACCACCCCCAAGGAGGAGCAGTACTTC
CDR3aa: CASSPTTPKEEQYF

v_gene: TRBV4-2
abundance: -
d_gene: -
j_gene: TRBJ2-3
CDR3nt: TGTGCCAGCAGCCCCCGGAAGGGGGGGACAGATACGCAGTATTTT
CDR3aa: CASSPRKGGTDTQYF

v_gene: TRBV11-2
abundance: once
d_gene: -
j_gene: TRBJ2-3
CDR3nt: TGTGCCAGCAGCGCCACCGGGACTAGCACAGATACGCAGTATTTT
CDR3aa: CASSATGTSTDTQYF

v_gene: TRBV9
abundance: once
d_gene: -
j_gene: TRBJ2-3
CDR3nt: TGTGCCAGCAGCCCCCCCACTGGCACAGATACGCAGTATTTT
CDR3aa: CASSPPTGTDTQYF

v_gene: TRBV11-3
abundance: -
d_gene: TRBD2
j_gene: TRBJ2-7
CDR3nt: TGTGCCAGCAGCCCGACTAGCGGGAGTTACGAGCAGTACTTC
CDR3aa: CASSPTSGSYEQYF

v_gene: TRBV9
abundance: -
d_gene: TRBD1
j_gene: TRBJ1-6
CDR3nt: TGTGCCAGCAGCGCTGGACAGGCTAATTCACCCCTCCACTTT
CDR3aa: CASSAGQANSPLHF

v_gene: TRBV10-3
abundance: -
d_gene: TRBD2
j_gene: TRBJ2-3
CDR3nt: TGTGCCATCAGGAGCCGGGGGGGCGGTGGAGATACGCAGTATTTT
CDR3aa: CAIRSRGGGGDTQYF

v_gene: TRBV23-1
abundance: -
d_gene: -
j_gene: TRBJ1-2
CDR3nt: TGCGCCAGCAGGGGCCGAACCGAGGCCTTCAGAAAAGCGGGGCCTAACTATGGCTACACCTTC
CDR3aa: CASRGRTEAFRKAGPNYGYTF

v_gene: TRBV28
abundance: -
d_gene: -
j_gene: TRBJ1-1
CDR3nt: TGTGCCAGCAGTTTGGCCACGAACACTGAAGCTTTCTTT
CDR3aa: CASSLATNTEAFF

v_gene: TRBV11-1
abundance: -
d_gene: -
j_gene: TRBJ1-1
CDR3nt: TGTGCCAGCAGCCCGCGGACAGCGACGAACACTGAAGCTTTCTTT
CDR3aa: CASSPRTATNTEAFF

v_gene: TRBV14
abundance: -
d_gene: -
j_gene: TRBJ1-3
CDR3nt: TGTGCCAGCAGCCAAGATCTTGCCAGGCGAAACACCATATATTTT
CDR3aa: CASSQDLARRNTIYF

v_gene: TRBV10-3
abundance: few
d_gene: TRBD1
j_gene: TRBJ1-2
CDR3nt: TGTGCCATCAGTGAGCGGCAGGGGGCAGAGTCTAACTATGGCTACACCTTC
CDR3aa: CAISERQGAESNYGYTF

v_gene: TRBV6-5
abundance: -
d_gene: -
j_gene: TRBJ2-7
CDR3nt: TGTGCCAGCAACTCCATTACAGGGAGGGGCTACGAGCAGTACTTC
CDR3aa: CASNSITGRGYEQYF